A selection of T cell receptor beta chains follows, all from one sample in a study of T-cell memory formation after mild COVID-19. One entry per CDR3 protein, called by TCRdb with MiXCR from the 5' RACE reads. The top ten hold approximately 54% of the sample, which has about 13,000 distinct CDR3 sequences, around 16% seen once. The sequenced material came from PBMCs or a T cell subset sorted from them (not recorded which). These receptors all stem from a man younger than 35 who had mild COVID-19 (a few samples of this study predate the infection). Cell type and time point are not known. CDR3s include the opening cysteine and the closing phenylalanine or tryptophan. The order of the fields is V gene, clone size, J gene, D gene, CDR3 protein, CDR3 DNA. A D gene is named only where the DNA matches it firmly. Size is stated for part of the rows, as once, few or many counts, or as a class when the clone is expanded.

TRBV6-5	few	TRBJ2-1	NA	CASSYAGLGYNEQFF	TGTGCCAGCAGTTACGCGGGGTTGGGGTACAATGAGCAGTTCTTC
TRBV7-9	many	TRBJ2-5	TRBD1	CASSLLQRQGSKRGTQYF	TGTGCCAGCAGCCTCCTACAACGACAGGGGTCCAAAAGAGGGACCCAGTACTTC
TRBV6-2/TRBV6-3	many	TRBJ1-5	NA	CASSPQVLDQPQHF	TGTGCCAGCAGCCCACAGGTACTAGATCAGCCCCAGCATTTT
TRBV18	NA	TRBJ1-5	NA	CASSLTPGANQPQHF	TGTGCCAGCTCACTGACCCCGGGGGCGAATCAGCCCCAGCATTTT
TRBV5-5	many	TRBJ1-2	NA	CASSYTNYGYTF	TGTGCCAGCAGCTACACTAACTATGGCTACACCTTC
TRBV24-1	NA	TRBJ2-5	NA	CATSVTEETQYF	TGTGCCACCAGTGTGACGGAAGAGACCCAGTACTTC
TRBV7-3	few	TRBJ2-3	NA	CASNPGRGADTQYF	TGTGCCAGCAACCCGGGGCGCGGGGCAGATACGCAGTATTTT
TRBV5-1	NA	TRBJ2-7	NA	CASSSEFYEQYF	TGCGCCAGCAGCTCAGAGTTCTACGAGCAGTACTTC
TRBV27	many	TRBJ2-5	TRBD1	CASSSWTGEGETQYF	TGTGCCAGCAGTTCCTGGACAGGGGAGGGAGAGACCCAGTACTTC
TRBV10-3	NA	TRBJ1-1	NA	CAISGQSLSKDTEAFF	TGTGCCATCAGCGGACAGTCCCTTTCTAAGGACACTGAAGCTTTCTTT
TRBV29-1	many	TRBJ1-1	TRBD1	CSAPGQGTEAFF	TGCAGCGCTCCGGGACAGGGAACTGAAGCTTTCTTT
TRBV29-1	many	TRBJ2-1	NA	CSVERKLDEQFF	TGCAGCGTTGAGCGAAAACTCGATGAGCAGTTCTTC
TRBV7-9	few	TRBJ1-2	NA	CASSLEGGSDGYTF	TGTGCCAGCAGCTTAGAGGGAGGGTCGGACGGCTACACCTTC
TRBV9	many	TRBJ1-5	NA	CASSVTAGRNQPQHF	TGTGCCAGCAGCGTAACAGCAGGGCGCAATCAGCCCCAGCATTTT
TRBV5-1	many	TRBJ2-2	NA	CASRVQGSGTGELFF	TGCGCCAGCAGGGTACAGGGATCGGGCACCGGGGAGCTGTTTTTT
TRBV30	NA	TRBJ2-7	NA	CAWEGTPNYEQYF	TGTGCCTGGGAAGGGACACCGAACTACGAGCAGTACTTC
TRBV7-9	NA	TRBJ2-5	NA	CASSSLDRTKTQYF	TGTGCCAGCAGCTCACTAGATAGGACGAAGACCCAGTACTTC
TRBV10-3	many	TRBJ2-3	NA	CAISVGGPSPNTQYF	TGTGCCATCAGTGTGGGCGGGCCAAGCCCAAATACGCAGTATTTT
TRBV9	NA	TRBJ2-5	TRBD1	CASSDPSLRPGQGFRETQYF	TGTGCCAGCAGCGACCCCTCGCTCCGACCGGGACAGGGTTTCAGAGAGACCCAGTACTTC
TRBV6-6	many	TRBJ1-1	NA	CASSYRGSTEAFF	TGTGCCAGCAGTTACAGGGGGAGCACTGAAGCTTTCTTT
TRBV12-3/TRBV12-4	many	TRBJ2-7	NA	CASRRGPGEQYF	TGTGCCAGCAGAAGGGGTCCGGGCGAGCAGTACTTC
TRBV6-2/TRBV6-3	few	TRBJ1-5	NA	CASSFYGINQPQHF	TGTGCCAGCAGTTTCTATGGGATCAATCAGCCCCAGCATTTT
TRBV7-3	many	TRBJ2-3	TRBD2	CASSSSTSGGGSDTQYF	TGTGCCAGCAGCTCCTCGACTAGCGGGGGCGGATCAGATACGCAGTATTTT
TRBV4-3	many	TRBJ2-3	TRBD2	CASSQDLAGGPSDTQYF	TGCGCCAGCAGCCAAGATCTAGCGGGGGGGCCTTCAGATACGCAGTATTTT
TRBV4-3	many	TRBJ2-7	NA	CASSQDSGGASYEQYF	TGCGCCAGCAGCCAAGATTCGGGGGGCGCCTCCTACGAGCAGTACTTC
TRBV4-1	few	TRBJ1-1	TRBD1	CASSQDFWDRAPSRAEAFF	TGCGCCAGCAGCCAAGATTTTTGGGACAGGGCGCCTTCAAGGGCTGAAGCTTTCTTT
TRBV4-2	many	TRBJ2-2	TRBD1	CASSQEGIGTGNTGELFF	TGTGCCAGCAGCCAAGAAGGGATAGGGACAGGGAACACCGGGGAGCTGTTTTTT
TRBV29-1	many	TRBJ2-5	NA	CSVDGAWETQYF	TGCAGCGTTGACGGGGCATGGGAGACCCAGTACTTC